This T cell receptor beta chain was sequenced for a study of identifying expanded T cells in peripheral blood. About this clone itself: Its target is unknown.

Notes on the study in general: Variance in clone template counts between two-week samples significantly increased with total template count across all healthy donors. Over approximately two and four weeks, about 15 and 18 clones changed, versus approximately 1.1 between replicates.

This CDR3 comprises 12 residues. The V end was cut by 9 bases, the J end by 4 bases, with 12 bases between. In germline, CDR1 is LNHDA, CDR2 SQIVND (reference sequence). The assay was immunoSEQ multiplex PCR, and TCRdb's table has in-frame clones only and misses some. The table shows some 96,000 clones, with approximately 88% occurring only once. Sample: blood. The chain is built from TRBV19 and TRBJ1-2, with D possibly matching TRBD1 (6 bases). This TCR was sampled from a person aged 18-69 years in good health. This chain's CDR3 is CASRQEFYGYTF. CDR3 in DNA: TGTGCCAGCAGACAGGAGTTCTATGGCTACACCTTC.